This T cell receptor (beta chain) was documented in a study of metastatic and nonmetastatic thyroid tumors. Study details: Comparative analysis of repertoires was undertaken across blood and tumor or nodule tissue obtained from malignant and benign thyroid patients.

Patients underwent thyroid surgery, and none had received any treatment before it. From germline, CDR1 is LNHDA and CDR2 SQIVND (reference sequence). The CDR3 consists of 15 residues. The V gene end was trimmed by 5 bases and the J gene end by 4 bases; junction bases not matched to a gene: 8. TCRdb re-called the PCR reads via MiXCR. Of 50,000 or so clones listed, approximately 19% are singletons. This clone showed up many times. J is TRBJ1-5 and V is TRBV19; 7 positions agree with TRBD1. The sample was blood. The TCR comes from a female donor with papillary thyroid cancer or a benign thyroid nodule (not recorded which). Some clones in this sample may be carry-over from other donors' samples. CDR3 sequence reads: CASSRGTAFNQPQHF. The CDR3 DNA reads TGTGCCAGTAGTCGAGGGACAGCCTTTAATCAGCCCCAGCATTTT.